Listed here are 29 T cell receptor beta chains from one sample, sequenced in a study of T cells after posttransplantation cyclophosphamide. Using immunoSEQ multiplex PCR, the repertoire was profiled, and TCRdb retains in-frame clones only, with some absent. The repertoire holds fewer than 9,500 clones, around 90% seen once, with around 3.9% in the top ten. The sample consisted of CD4+ T cells sorted from blood. Receptors originate from a woman between 45 and 65 years old in good health and a related stem cell transplant donor.

J is TRBJ1-4 and V is TRBV5-6; D may be TRBD1 (6 bases). The CDR3 consists of 16 residues. Germline assignment: CDR1 SGHDT and CDR2 YYEEEE. V lost 4 bases and J lost 5, with 18 bases in between. CDR3: CASSRLKGTYNEKLFF. The CDR3 DNA sequence: TGTGCCAGCAGCAGACTGAAAGGGACATACAATGAAAAACTGTTTTTT.

This chain connects TRBV29-1 to TRBJ1-2; a weak D match, TRBD1 (6 bases). The CDR3 has 12 amino acids. Trimming shortened V by 2 bases and J by 6 bases, and 10 bases separated the two germline ends. Germline V lookup: CDR1 SQVTM, CDR2 ANQGSEA. CDR3 residues: CSVESRGDGYTF. The CDR3 coding sequence is TGCAGCGTTGAATCCAGGGGAGATGGCTACACCTTC.

The chain joins TRBV19 to TRBJ2-1; 9 bases match TRBD1. The CDR3 extends over 14 amino acids. Germline CDR1 reads LNHDA; CDR2 reads SQIVND (reference sequence). The V gene end was trimmed by 7 bases and the J gene end by 6 bases; junction bases not matched to a gene: 7. This chain's CDR3 is CASNDRGVANEQFF. The CDR3 nucleotides read TGTGCCAGTAACGACAGGGGGGTTGCCAATGAGCAGTTCTTC.

The chain recombines TRBV11-3 with TRBJ2-2; 10 bases map to TRBD2. The V and J ends lost 6 bases and 2 bases, in that order; junction bases with no gene match: 3. Per germline, CDR1 SGHNT and CDR2 YENEEA. The CDR3 covers 15 residues. As DNA, the CDR3 is TGTGCCAGCAGTGGACTAGCGGCTAACACCGGGGAGCTGTTTTTT. This gives the protein CASSGLAANTGELFF.

The chain couples TRBV18 to TRBJ1-2; unclear D gene. V lost 6 bases and J lost 6, with 8 bases in between. The CDR3 runs to 11 residues. Looked up from germline, CDR1 is KGHSH and CDR2 is LQKENI. Written as DNA, the CDR3 is TGTGCCAGCTCTTCCACAGATGGCTACACCTTC. Encoded protein: CASSSTDGYTF.

The chain joins TRBV10-3 to TRBJ1-3; no firm D call. CDR1 is ENHRY and CDR2 is SYGVKD in the germline V gene. V shed 7 bases and J shed 0 bases, with 10 bases lying between them. The CDR3 covers 14 residues. In nucleotides, the CDR3 is TGTGCCATCAAAGAGGACTTCTCTGGAAACACCATATATTTT. Encoded protein: CAIKEDFSGNTIYF.

V is TRBV5-1 and J is TRBJ2-2, with 10 bases matching TRBD2. With V trimmed by 2 bases and J by 4 bases, 17 bases remained unmatched. Germline CDR1 is SGHRS and CDR2 is YFSETQ. CDR3 length equals 20 residues. CDR3 sequence (DNA): TGCGCCAGCAGCTTTACCCCCCCCGGACGGACTAGCGGTTTCACCGGGGAGCTGTTTTTT. This encodes CASSFTPPGRTSGFTGELFF.

This clone was found a few times. The J gene is TRBJ1-3, the V gene TRBV6-6; D not resolved. Germline CDR1 and CDR2: MNHNY and SVGAGI (reference sequence). The CDR3 totals 14 residues. V lost 7 bases and J 0 bases, leaving 10 bases between the germline ends. For the CDR3, the DNA is TGTGCCAGCACCCCACGGAGCTCTGGAAACACCATATATTTT. Its translation is CASTPRSSGNTIYF.

The chain carries TRBV7-9 and TRBJ2-3; TRBD1 might be the D (6 bases). Germline assignment: CDR1 SEHNR and CDR2 FQNEAQ (reference sequence). The CDR3 is 16 amino acids. Trimming left V 8 bases short and J 1 base short, with 19 bases between. This CDR3 is CASGQNREARTDTQYF. The CDR3 bases are TGTGCCAGCGGACAAAACAGGGAAGCCCGCACAGATACGCAGTATTTT.

The J gene is TRBJ2-3, the V gene TRBV15; TRBD2 matches 8 bases. V dropped 6 bases and J dropped 2; count of bases not matched to a gene: 10. Germline V lookup: CDR1 LNHNV, CDR2 YYDKDF (reference sequence). The CDR3 sequence is 16 residues long. CDR3 loop: CATRTRGGIITDTQYF. As DNA, the CDR3 is TGTGCCACCAGGACTCGGGGGGGTATAATCACAGATACGCAGTATTTT.

The chain uses TRBV5-1 and TRBJ1-2; 8 positions agree with TRBD1. Germline values: CDR1 SGHRS, CDR2 YFSETQ. CDR3 length equals 14 residues. Trimming cost V 2 bases and J 8 bases; bases outside gene matches: 8. CDR3 nucleotide sequence: TGCGCCAGCAGCTTAGCAGGGGGCGGAAGAGGCTACACCTTC. This gives the protein CASSLAGGGRGYTF.

V usage is TRBV5-4 and J usage is TRBJ1-1, with D possibly TRBD1 on 6 matching bases. Trimming cost V 6 bases and J 1 base, with 13 bases left between them. The CDR3 sequence is 14 residues long. Per germline, CDR1 SGHNT and CDR2 YYREEE (reference sequence). CDR3 DNA: TGTGCCAGCACCCAGATGACAGGGAACACTGAAGCTTTCTTT. This translates into CASTQMTGNTEAFF.

CDR3: CASRGGAAEQYF. For the CDR3, the DNA is TGTGCCAGCAGAGGGGGCGCAGCGGAGCAGTACTTC. The chain uses TRBV6-6 and TRBJ2-7; TRBD1 matches 7 bases. V was clipped by 6 bases and J by 7 bases; unmatched bases: 6. CDR1 is MNHNY, CDR2 SVGAGI, per germline (reference sequence). CDR3 length: 12 residues.

This chain uses TRBV11-2 with TRBJ1-6, with 7 bases matching TRBD1. CDR1 SGHAT and CDR2 FQNNGV come from the germline V gene. Trimming removed 3 bases from V and 6 bases from J; junction bases left unmatched: 8. The CDR3 extends over 16 amino acids. CDR3 DNA sequence: TGTGCCAGCAGCTTTAGGGGGCCCGGGTCTAATTCACCCCTCCACTTT. Encoded protein: CASSFRGPGSNSPLHF.

The V gene is TRBV18, the J gene TRBJ2-1; D may be TRBD2 (7 bases). The CDR3 totals 15 residues. The V end was cut by 4 bases, the J end by 4 bases, with 14 bases between. Germline V lookup: CDR1 KGHSH, CDR2 LQKENI. CDR3 nucleotides: TGTGCCAGCTCACGGAGGGGGGGAACTTACAATGAGCAGTTCTTC. Translated, it gives CASSRRGGTYNEQFF.

This clone appeared a single time. The chain recombines TRBV5-1 with TRBJ1-1; no definite D call. V was cut by 1 base and J by 3 bases, with 10 bases left in between. The CDR3 contains 14 residues. Germline CDR1 and CDR2: SGHRS and YFSETQ. Written as DNA, the CDR3 is TGCGCCAGCAGCTTGAGCCCTCCGGACACTGAAGCTTTCTTT. This gives the protein CASSLSPPDTEAFF.

CDR3 in DNA: TGTGCCAGCAGACATGGACAGGTTTGGGGCGGCTACACCTTC. It yields the protein CASRHGQVWGGYTF. The chain is built from TRBV28 and TRBJ1-2; 7 bases are shared with TRBD1. This CDR3 has 14 residues. J gave up 8 bases and V 6 bases, and 12 bases lay outside the gene matches. CDR1 and CDR2 from the germline V gene are MDHEN and SYDVKM.

Here the CDR3 reads CASGPGTSGGNYANEQFF. CDR3 DNA: TGTGCTAGTGGACCCGGGACTAGCGGGGGGAATTATGCCAATGAGCAGTTCTTC. The V gene is TRBV12-5, the J gene TRBJ2-1; 15 bases align to TRBD2. Unmatched junction bases numbered 12, after V lost 6 bases and J lost 6 bases. From germline, CDR1 is LGHNT and CDR2 FRNRAP. The CDR3 spans 18 residues.

The V gene is TRBV4-1, the J gene TRBJ2-3, with D possibly being TRBD2 (5 bases). The CDR3 consists of 13 residues. V gave up 11 bases and J gave up 1 base, with 13 bases separating them. The germline V gene has CDR1 MGHRA and CDR2 YSYEKL. The CDR3 protein is CASRETGTDTQYF. The CDR3 DNA sequence: TGCGCCTCTCGGGAAACGGGCACAGATACGCAGTATTTT.

The chain combines TRBV5-6 with TRBJ2-1; a possible D gene is TRBD1 (6 bases). Trimming removed 2 bases from V and 0 bases from J, with 15 bases in between. The CDR3 covers 17 residues. Germline loops: CDR1 SGHDT, CDR2 YYEEEE. As DNA, the CDR3 is TGTGCCAGCAGCTTCGTCGGACAGTTGGGCTCCTACAATGAGCAGTTCTTC. It specifies CASSFVGQLGSYNEQFF. Full variable domain (missing parts from reference TRBV5-6 and TRBJ2-1): DAGVTQSPTHLIKTRGQQVTLRCSPKSGHDTVSWYQQALGQGPQFIFQYYEEEERQRGNFPDRFSGHQFPNYSSELNVNALLLGDSALYLCASSFVGQLGSYNEQFFGPGTRLTVL.

This sequence joins TRBV7-8 and TRBJ2-5; D ambiguous. Per germline, CDR1 SGHVS and CDR2 FQNEAQ. Trimming left V 5 bases short and J 2 bases short, with 12 bases between. This CDR3 spans 14 amino acids. CDR3 in amino acids: CASSPRRSQETQYF. The CDR3 DNA sequence: TGTGCCAGCAGCCCCAGACGGAGTCAAGAGACCCAGTACTTC.

The DNA of the CDR3 is TGCGCCAGCACTCGGGAGGGGAACTATGGCTACACCTTC. This encodes CASTREGNYGYTF. The V call is TRBV5-1, the J call TRBJ1-2; D perhaps matches TRBD1 (5 bases). The V gene lost 6 bases and the J gene lost 2 bases, with 11 bases spanning the gap. The germline gives CDR1 SGHRS, CDR2 YFSETQ. The CDR3 spans 13 residues.

The rearrangement uses TRBV10-3 and TRBJ2-1; TRBD2 matches at 8 bases. The CDR3 length is 18 residues. The ends lost 0 bases at V and 1 base at J; junction bases unmatched: 8. Germline V CDR1 and CDR2: ENHRY, SYGVKD. DNA of the CDR3: TGTGCCATCAGTGAGTCCAGCGGGAGTGGGTTATCCTACAATGAGCAGTTCTTC. This codes for CAISESSGSGLSYNEQFF.

This sequence joins TRBV28 and TRBJ1-6; TRBD1 agrees at 8 bases. Losses at the gene ends were 7 bases for V and 8 bases for J; bases not matched to a gene: 4. Germline V CDR1 and CDR2: MDHEN, SYDVKM. The length of the CDR3 is 13 residues. CDR3 loop: CASTTGVDSPLHF. The CDR3 DNA sequence: TGTGCCAGCACGACAGGGGTGGATTCACCCCTCCACTTT.

This clone was observed once. This sequence joins TRBV15 and TRBJ2-3; D may be TRBD1 (5 bases). This CDR3 has 16 residues. Germline CDR1 and CDR2: LNHNV and YYDKDF (reference sequence). The V gene lost 2 bases and the J gene lost 0 bases, with 12 bases spanning the gap. The CDR3 here is CATSRSRVLSTDTQYF. The CDR3 nucleotides are TGTGCCACCAGCAGATCCAGGGTTCTTAGCACAGATACGCAGTATTTT.

The chain uses TRBV4-1 and TRBJ2-7; D remains ambiguous. CDR3 length: 15 amino acids. Between the trimmed V and J ends, which lost 4 bases and 0 bases, there was a span of 13 bases. In germline, CDR1 is MGHRA, CDR2 YSYEKL. In nucleotides, the CDR3 is TGCGCCAGCAGCCTCGCCCATTTTAGCTCCTACGAGCAGTACTTC. As protein: CASSLAHFSSYEQYF.

J is TRBJ2-3 and V is TRBV14; D might be TRBD1 (5 bases). The germline V gene has CDR1 SGHDN and CDR2 FVKESK. The CDR3 totals 15 residues. The V end lost 1 base, the J end lost 9 bases, and 17 bases lay between the germline ends. Here the CDR3 reads CASSQGGLRESTQYF. The CDR3 DNA is TGTGCCAGCAGCCAAGGGGGCCTCAGGGAATCAACGCAGTATTTT.

The rearrangement uses TRBV20-1 and TRBJ2-5, with D possibly matching TRBD2 (5 bases). Judging by the DNA end, TRBJ2-7 fits better; the J call may be wrong. CDR3 length: 11 amino acids. CDR1 is DFQATT and CDR2 is SNEGSKA in the germline V gene (reference sequence). The CDR3 DNA follows: TGCAGTGCTTGGCGGGTGGGCGAGCAGTACTTC. It yields the protein CSAWRVGEQYF.

The chain combines TRBV10-2 with TRBJ2-5; D not certain. The ends were cut back, 0 bases at V and 1 base at J, with 12 bases in the middle. Germline V gene sequence: CDR1 WSHSY, CDR2 SAAADI. The CDR3 is 16 amino acids. The CDR3 region has the DNA TGCGCCAGCAGTGAGTCGACGGAGACGCTCCAAGAGACCCAGTACTTC. Translating it yields CASSESTETLQETQYF.